The rows below give T cell receptor beta chains drawn from one sample of a study of shared clonotypes between healthy human individuals. Only in-frame clones appear in the TCRdb table, and some are missing; sequencing was by immunoSEQ multiplex PCR. The sample shows hundreds of thousands of clones, about 95% of them seen only once. Sequenced input: naive CD8+ T cells sorted from blood. The receptor set was obtained from a woman in her 30s in good health. The CDR3 runs from the conserved cysteine through the conserved F or W. The order of the fields is V gene, D gene, J gene, clone size, CDR3 DNA, CDR3 protein. D genes are given only for firm matches. The size field is filled for only some rows; it gives once, few, many or a size class.

>TRBV7-2|NA|TRBJ1-5|NA
TGTGCCAGCACCCTAGACAGGACTTATAGCAATCAGCCCCAGCATTTT
CASTLDRTYSNQPQHF
>TRBV19|NA|TRBJ1-1|NA
TGTGCCAGTAGGCCCCATGGTGGGAACACTGAAGCTTTCTTT
CASRPHGGNTEAFF
>TRBV19|NA|TRBJ1-1|NA
TGTGCCAGCCGGGACGGAGACCCCACTGGGGCTTTCTTT
CASRDGDPTGAFF
>TRBV27|TRBD2|TRBJ2-3|NA
TGTGCCAGCAGTTTTGGGGGAGGGGGCACAGATACGCAGTATTTT
CASSFGGGGTDTQYF
>TRBV5-6|TRBD1|TRBJ1-2|NA
TGTGCCAGCAGCTTGAGGCGGGACAGGGGATATGGCTACACCTTC
CASSLRRDRGYGYTF
>TRBV11-2|TRBD1|TRBJ2-7|NA
TGTGCCAGCAGCACCTGGACAGGCGGCTCCTACGAGCAGTACTTC
CASSTWTGGSYEQYF
>TRBV11-2|NA|TRBJ2-7|NA
TGTGCCAGCAGCCTTCAACCGACAGGAACCTACGAGCAGTACTTC
CASSLQPTGTYEQYF
>TRBV28|NA|TRBJ2-1|NA
TGTGCCAGCAGCCGTCCGGTAGGGACTCAACCGTATCTTCGATGGCAGTTCTTC
CASSRPVGTQPYLRWQFF
>TRBV7-9|NA|TRBJ2-7|NA
TGTGCCAGCAGCTTAAGCTCCTACGAGCAGTACTTC
CASSLSSYEQYF
>TRBV6-5|NA|TRBJ2-2|once
TGTGCCAGCAGCCCGACAGCGAACACCGGGGAGCTGTTTTTT
CASSPTANTGELFF
>TRBV21-1|NA|TRBJ2-3|NA
TGTGCCAGCAGCGCTACAGTCATGCAAGATACGCAGTATTTT
CASSATVMQDTQYF
>TRBV5-3|NA|TRBJ2-5|NA
TGTGCCAGAAGCCAAGTAGTTGGCCAGTACTTC
CARSQVVGQYF
>TRBV13|NA|TRBJ2-7|NA
TGTGCCAGCAGCTTAGGGTCCTACGAGCAGTACTTC
CASSLGSYEQYF
>TRBV7-9|TRBD2|TRBJ2-7|NA
TGTGCCAGCAGCTCTAGCGGGAGGCCCTCCTACGAGCAGTACTTC
CASSSSGRPSYEQYF
>TRBV19|TRBD1|TRBJ1-2|NA
TGTGCCAGTAGTGATCAAGCAGGGGGCTACTATGGCTACACCTTC
CASSDQAGGYYGYTF
>TRBV27|TRBD1|TRBJ2-7|NA
TGTGCCAGCAGTTTATCCTCCGGGACAGTGGCCTACGAGCAGTACTTC
CASSLSSGTVAYEQYF
>TRBV29-1|NA|TRBJ2-1|once
TGCAGCGTTGTCGCCAGGGCCCCTGAGCAGTTCTTC
CSVVARAPEQFF
>TRBV19|NA|TRBJ1-1|NA
TGTGCCAGTAGTATGGTCGGGGGAAGAGGTGAAGCTTTCTTT
CASSMVGGRGEAFF
>TRBV7-9|NA|TRBJ1-2|NA
TGTGCCAGCAGCTTAGGATCCCAGAACTATGGCTACACCTTC
CASSLGSQNYGYTF
>TRBV6-6|NA|TRBJ2-7|NA
TGTGCCAGCAGTTACTCAGCTTACGAGCAGTACTTC
CASSYSAYEQYF
>TRBV2|NA|TRBJ1-2|NA
TGTGCCAGCATAGGCCGCCCTAACTATGGCTACACCTTC
CASIGRPNYGYTF
>TRBV28|NA|TRBJ2-7|NA
TGTGCCAGCAGTTGGGGCTACGAGCAGTACTTC
CASSWGYEQYF
>TRBV13|TRBD2|TRBJ2-1|NA
TGTGCCAGCACACTAGCGGGAGTCTCCTACAATGAGCAGTTCTTC
CASTLAGVSYNEQFF
>TRBV27|NA|TRBJ2-7|NA
TGTGCCAGCAGTACGCAGGCGAGGCACGAGCAGTACTTC
CASSTQARHEQYF
>TRBV7-2|TRBD2|TRBJ2-7|NA
TGTGCCAGCAGCTTATTAGGACTAGCGGACGTTTACGAGCAGTACTTC
CASSLLGLADVYEQYF
>TRBV27|NA|TRBJ2-7|NA
TGTGCCAGCAGCCCCTTTCCCGGACCGTACGAGCAGTACTTC
CASSPFPGPYEQYF